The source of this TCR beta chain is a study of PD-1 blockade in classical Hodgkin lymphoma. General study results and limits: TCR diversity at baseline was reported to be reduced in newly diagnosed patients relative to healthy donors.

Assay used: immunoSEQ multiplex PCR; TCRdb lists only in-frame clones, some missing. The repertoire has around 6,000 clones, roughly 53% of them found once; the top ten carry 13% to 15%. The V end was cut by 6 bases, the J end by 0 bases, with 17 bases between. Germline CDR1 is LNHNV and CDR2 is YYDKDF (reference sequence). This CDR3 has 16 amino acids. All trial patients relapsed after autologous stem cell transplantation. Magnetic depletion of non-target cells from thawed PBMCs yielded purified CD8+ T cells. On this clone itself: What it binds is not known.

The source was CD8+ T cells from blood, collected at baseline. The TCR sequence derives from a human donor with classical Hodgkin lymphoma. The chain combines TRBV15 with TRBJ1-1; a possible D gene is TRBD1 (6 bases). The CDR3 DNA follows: TGTGCCACCAGAGGGGGGCCGACAGTCATGAACACTGAAGCTTTCTTT. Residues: CATRGGPTVMNTEAFF.